Below, 21 T cell receptor beta chains from the same sample are listed, as sequenced in a study of blood T cell repertoires in COVID-19. TCRdb's copy holds only in-frame clones and misses some; the assay was immunoSEQ multiplex PCR. The sample carries hundreds of thousands of clones, approximately 80% recorded once. The sequenced material came from peripheral blood. All receptors come from a human donor in a cohort sampled during active COVID-19.

The V gene is TRBV4-2, the J gene TRBJ2-2, with TRBD1 matching 7 bases. This CDR3 comprises 16 residues. Germline values: CDR1 LGHNA, CDR2 YNFKEQ. V gave up 4 bases and J gave up 7 bases; unmatched junction bases: 12. The CDR3, as DNA: TGTGCCAGCAGCCCAACGGGGACAGCCTGGAACGGGGAGCTGTTTTTT. Its translation: CASSPTGTAWNGELFF.

This chain joins TRBV27 and TRBJ2-7; maybe TRBD1 (6 bases). Trimming took off 2 bases at V and 0 bases at J, with 8 bases between the two ends. CDR3 length equals 14 residues. Germline V gives CDR1 MNHEY, CDR2 SMNVEV (reference sequence). CDR3 region: CASSLTGSSYEQYF. In nucleotides, the CDR3 is TGTGCCAGCAGTTTAACAGGGTCCTCCTACGAGCAGTACTTC.

This chain links TRBV9 with TRBJ1-1; the D gene is possibly TRBD1 (5 bases). Trimming took off 2 bases at V and 4 bases at J, with 15 bases between the two ends. CDR1 is SGDLS, CDR2 YYNGEE, per germline. The CDR3 has 15 residues. CDR3 sequence reads: CASSVRDWGTTEAFF. The CDR3 DNA reads TGTGCCAGCAGCGTCCGGGACTGGGGGACCACTGAAGCTTTCTTT.

The V gene is TRBV5-4, the J gene TRBJ2-7; 7 positions match TRBD1. Per the germline V gene, CDR1 is SGHNT and CDR2 is YYREEE (reference sequence). V was clipped by 0 bases and J by 0 bases; unmatched bases: 3. The CDR3 consists of 15 residues. In nucleotides, the CDR3 is TGTGCCAGCAGCTTGGGGGGGACAGTCTCCTACGAGCAGTACTTC. Amino acid sequence: CASSLGGTVSYEQYF.

This clone was recorded a few times. The chain couples TRBV28 to TRBJ1-2; TRBD1 agrees at 8 bases. Unmatched junction bases numbered 6, after V lost 3 bases and J lost 3 bases. CDR1 and CDR2 from the germline V gene are MDHEN and SYDVKM. The CDR3 totals 15 residues. The DNA for the CDR3 is TGTGCCAGCAGTTTTGGGGACAGGAACCACTATGGCTACACCTTC. This encodes CASSFGDRNHYGYTF.

J is TRBJ1-2 and V is TRBV5-1; 8 positions match TRBD1. Germline CDR1 reads SGHRS; CDR2 reads YFSETQ. Trimming at V came to 3 bases and at J to 3 bases, leaving 7 bases not matched to a gene. The CDR3 loop spans 15 amino acids. This chain's CDR3 is CASSSRQGRDYGYTF. CDR3 in DNA: TGCGCCAGCAGCTCCAGACAGGGGCGAGACTATGGCTACACCTTC.

V and J are TRBV12-5 and TRBJ2-2, with D perhaps TRBD2 (6 bases). CDR3 length: 13 residues. Germline values: CDR1 LGHNT, CDR2 FRNRAP. Trimming removed 7 bases from V and 6 bases from J, with 12 bases in between. For the CDR3, the DNA is TGTGCTAGTGCCAATAGCGGCCCCGGGGAGCTGTTTTTT. Encoded protein: CASANSGPGELFF.

CDR3 in amino acids: CASSLGTDYGYTF. The CDR3 bases are TGTGCCAGCAGTTTAGGGACAGACTATGGCTACACCTTC. The chain carries TRBV28 and TRBJ1-2, with TRBD1 matching over 7 bases. Per the germline V gene, CDR1 is MDHEN and CDR2 is SYDVKM. With V trimmed by 2 bases and J by 3 bases, 0 bases remained unmatched. The CDR3 is 13 residues long.

This clone was detected only once. The chain combines TRBV5-5 with TRBJ2-2; unclear D gene. CDR1 is SGHKS and CDR2 is YYEKEE in the germline V gene (reference sequence). This CDR3 comprises 13 residues. Trimming stripped 0 bases from V and 3 bases from J, with 3 bases between. CDR3 sequence: CASSLGHTGELFF. The DNA for the CDR3 is TGTGCCAGCAGCTTGGGGCACACCGGGGAGCTGTTTTTT. The full variable domain, its missing parts supplied by reference TRBV5-5 and TRBJ2-2, is DAGVTQSPTHLIKTRGQQVTLRCSPISGHKSVSWYQQVLGQGPQFIFQYYEKEERGRGNFPDRFSARQFPNYSSELNVNALLLGDSALYLCASSLGHTGELFFGEGSRLTVL.

The rearrangement uses TRBV7-2 and TRBJ1-5, with D perhaps matching TRBD1 (6 bases). Germline CDR1 is SGHTA and CDR2 is FQGNSA. The CDR3 is 13 residues long. Trimming removed 3 bases at V and 7 bases at J, with 10 bases between. CDR3 residues: CASSFTGLQPQHF. CDR3 sequence (DNA): TGTGCCAGCAGCTTTACAGGGTTACAGCCCCAGCATTTT. Variable domain in full (rest from reference TRBV7-2 and TRBJ1-5): GAGVSQSPSNKVTEKGKDVELRCDPISGHTALYWYRQSLGQGLEFLIYFQGNSAPDKSGLPSDRFSAERTGGSVSTLTIQRTQQEDSAVYLCASSFTGLQPQHFGDGTRLSIL.

The CDR3 is CASSAHPGQGFDGYTF. DNA for the CDR3: TGTGCCAGCAGCGCTCATCCGGGACAGGGATTCGATGGCTACACCTTC. The rearrangement links TRBV9 to TRBJ1-2, with 9 bases fitting TRBD1. Germline-derived CDR1 and CDR2 are SGDLS and YYNGEE. J gave up 6 bases and V 3 bases, and 12 bases lay outside the gene matches. The CDR3 has 16 residues.

As concerns this clone: One end of the junction does not line up with germline, which may come from a read error. V is TRBV12-3 or TRBV12-4 and J is TRBJ2-7; 9 bases fit TRBD1. The CDR3 is made up of 12 amino acids. The CDR3: CASSTQGQGVIF. DNA of the CDR3: TGTGCCAGCAGTACACAGGGACAGGGTGTCATCTTC.

This rearrangement joins TRBV3-1 (or the pseudogene TRBV3-2) to TRBJ1-2, with D tentatively TRBD1 (5 bases). Germline-derived CDR1 and CDR2 are LGHDT and YNNKEL (reference sequence). Trimming pared 1 base from V and 2 bases from J, leaving 14 bases between. The CDR3 loop spans 16 amino acids. CDR3 amino acids: CASSQGRWAGNYGYTF. The CDR3 region has the DNA TGTGCCAGCAGCCAAGGAAGGTGGGCAGGGAACTATGGCTACACCTTC.

The chain links TRBV5-6 to TRBJ1-1, with 8 bases fitting TRBD1. Trimming cost V 5 bases and J 7 bases; bases outside gene matches: 10. The length of the CDR3 is 14 residues. Germline V gene data show CDR1 as SGHDT and CDR2 as YYEEEE. This chain's CDR3 is CASRLIQGEGEAFF. The CDR3 DNA is TGTGCCAGCAGACTGATACAGGGGGAGGGTGAAGCTTTCTTT.

The J gene is TRBJ2-7, the V gene TRBV5-1, with 8 bases aligning to TRBD1. CDR1 is SGHRS and CDR2 is YFSETQ in the germline V gene. Trimming removed 3 bases from V and 4 bases from J; junction bases left unmatched: 6. CDR3 length: 14 amino acids. The CDR3 nucleotides read TGCGCCAGCAGCTCCACAGGGGGACTTTACGAGCAGTACTTC. It yields the protein CASSSTGGLYEQYF.

The rearrangement uses TRBV19 and TRBJ1-6; 12 bases fit TRBD1. Losses at the gene ends were 6 bases for V and 11 bases for J; bases not matched to a gene: 8. The CDR3 runs to 15 residues. Germline CDR1 is LNHDA and CDR2 is SQIVND (reference sequence). The CDR3 is CASSGTGGWLAPLHF. CDR3 bases: TGTGCCAGTAGCGGGACAGGGGGCTGGCTGGCACCCCTCCACTTT. Full variable domain (remainder filled in from reference TRBV19 and TRBJ1-6): DGGITQSPKYLFRKEGQNVTLSCEQNLNHDAMYWYRQDPGQGLRLIYYSQIVNDFQKGDIAEGYSVSREKKESFPLTVTSAQKNPTAFYLCASSGTGGWLAPLHFGNGTRLTVT.

The chain combines TRBV19 with TRBJ2-7, with D tentatively TRBD1 (5 bases). The germline gives CDR1 LNHDA, CDR2 SQIVND (reference sequence). Trimming cost V 4 bases and J 2 bases, with 6 bases left between them. The CDR3 sequence is 12 residues long. The chain's CDR3 is CASSTGPYEQYF. DNA for the CDR3: TGTGCCAGTAGTACAGGGCCCTACGAGCAGTACTTC.

V usage is TRBV7-8 and J usage is TRBJ1-4; 7 bases are a match to TRBD1. Germline V lookup: CDR1 SGHVS, CDR2 FQNEAQ. The CDR3 extends over 14 amino acids. Losses at the gene ends were 5 bases for V and 7 bases for J; bases not matched to a gene: 7. CDR3 loop: CASSRPGTAEKLFF. CDR3 nucleotides: TGTGCCAGCAGCCGACCAGGGACAGCTGAAAAACTGTTTTTT.

CDR3: CASSSGTSGRATDTQYF. The CDR3, as DNA: TGCGCCAGCAGCTCCGGGACTAGCGGGAGGGCCACAGATACGCAGTATTTT. The chain joins TRBV5-1 to TRBJ2-3; 16 positions match TRBD2. From germline, CDR1 is SGHRS and CDR2 YFSETQ. The CDR3 is made up of 17 amino acids. The trim removed 3 bases at V and 2 bases at J, leaving 3 bases unmatched.

The genes are TRBV5-1 and TRBJ2-2, with 12 positions matching TRBD2. The CDR3 contains 16 residues. The trim removed 3 bases at V and 5 bases at J, leaving 5 bases unmatched. Looked up from germline, CDR1 is SGHRS and CDR2 is YFSETQ. The CDR3 reads CASSSTSGSRTGELFF. Written as DNA, the CDR3 is TGCGCCAGCAGCTCGACTAGCGGGAGCCGGACCGGGGAGCTGTTTTTT.

The chain joins TRBV28 to TRBJ2-4, with D possibly being TRBD1 (6 bases). Germline V lookup: CDR1 MDHEN, CDR2 SYDVKM. V lost 6 bases and J lost 0, with 15 bases in between. The CDR3 has 16 amino acids. The CDR3 bases are TGTGCCAGCAGCCAGACAGGTTCCTTAGCCAAAAACATTCAGTACTTC. Translation gives CASSQTGSLAKNIQYF.